The entry below gives a single T cell receptor beta chain sequence along with its context. This clone was seen more than once but under ten times. What this receptor recognizes is not known. Base qualities are missing; no much larger clone stands one base away. The immunoSEQ Assay, a bias-controlled multiplex PCR, was used to amplify TCRbeta CDR3 regions from genomic DNA. The original pipeline was this. Within the assay, amplification of reference gene primers was used to estimate how many nucleated cells each sample contained. To quantify the absolute abundance of each unique TCRbeta CDR3 rearrangement, sequence reads were collapsed and filtered. Productive Simpson clonality was computed per sample as the square root of Simpson's diversity index over productive rearrangements. TCRdb stores this immuneACCESS table with in-frame sequences only. Part of the clones is absent; in the studies checked, under half of the shortfall reflects unresolved V genes, and no reason is known for the rest. D and trimming come from the DNA, and the V and J calls and clone size come from that table. The sample yields fewer than 80,000 clones; 74% were counted once. The ten largest clones represent approximately 28% of the sample.

This sample was included in a study of blood T cell repertoires in COVID-19 (dated by TCRdb to about 2020). Background for the entire study: Samples covering the acute and convalescent phases of COVID-19 were provided by collaborators in the United States, Italy and Spain. The material from the prospective study consisted of cDNA or gDNA derived from T cells, B-cell-depleted T cells, or PBMCs. Subjects who had been exposed to COVID-19, were actively infected with it, or had recovered from it provided the deeply sampled blood TCRbeta repertoires that made up the dataset. The repertoires were made available in a free public database intended to serve as a resource for research on the immune response to SARS-CoV-2. Samples came from the ongoing ImmuneRACE study (first 160 participants) plus 1,254 subjects from 6 global collaborators. Nearly every sample came with metadata listing a de-identified subject ID, COVID-19 status, age in years and sex. Where HLA class I and class II types were available, the types were taken from metadata supplied by the sample provider, not from assay-based typing.

The collaborating institutions used their own protocols to collect whole blood in K2EDTA tubes. Collaborator samples were shipped for TCRbeta analysis as frozen whole blood, isolated PBMCs, or DNA extracted from either sample type. The CDR3 holds 17 amino acids from the cysteine to the phenylalanine. The sequence is cut down to CDR3 DNA, 51 bases in frame from base 1. The germline V gene sets CDR1 to MGHRA and CDR2 to YSYEKL. Trimming leaves V shorter by 3 bases and J shorter by 1 base, with the junction holding 8 bases beyond the gene matches. Broad study findings and their caveats: How much clinical and demographic metadata was included differed by source and by participant, and the metadata was provided uncurated.

The V and J segments used are TRBV4-1 and TRBJ2-2; 7 bases in the middle match TRBD2. The receptor was derived from a woman over 75 with acute or convalescent COVID-19. Sequencing was performed on peripheral blood. The CDR3 in this case is CASSQVRSSGNTGELFF. The DNA reads TGCGCCAGCAGCCAGGTTAGGTCTAGCGGGAACACCGGGGAGCTGTTTTTT.